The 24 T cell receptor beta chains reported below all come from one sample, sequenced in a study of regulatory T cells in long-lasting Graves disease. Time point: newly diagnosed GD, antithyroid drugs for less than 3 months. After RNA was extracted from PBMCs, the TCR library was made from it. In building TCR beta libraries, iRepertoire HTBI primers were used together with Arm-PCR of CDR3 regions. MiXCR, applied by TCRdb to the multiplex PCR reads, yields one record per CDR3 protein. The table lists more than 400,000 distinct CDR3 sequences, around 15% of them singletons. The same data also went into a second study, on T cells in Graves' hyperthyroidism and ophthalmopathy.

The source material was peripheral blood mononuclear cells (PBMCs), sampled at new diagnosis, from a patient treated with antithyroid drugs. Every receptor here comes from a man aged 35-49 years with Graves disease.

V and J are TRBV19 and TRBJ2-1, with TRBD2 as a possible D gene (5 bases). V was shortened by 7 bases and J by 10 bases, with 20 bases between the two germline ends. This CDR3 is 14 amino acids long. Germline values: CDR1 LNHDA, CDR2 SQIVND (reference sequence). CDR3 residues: CASIPAAAPREQFF. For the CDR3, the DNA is TGTGCCAGTATTCCAGCGGCGGCGCCCCGGGAGCAGTTCTTC.

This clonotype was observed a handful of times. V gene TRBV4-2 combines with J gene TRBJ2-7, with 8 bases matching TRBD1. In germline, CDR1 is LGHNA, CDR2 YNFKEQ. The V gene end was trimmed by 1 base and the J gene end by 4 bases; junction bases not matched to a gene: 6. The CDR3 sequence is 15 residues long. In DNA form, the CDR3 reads TGTGCCAGCAGCCAAGTCCCAGGGGGCCCTTACGAGCAGTACTTC. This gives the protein CASSQVPGGPYEQYF.

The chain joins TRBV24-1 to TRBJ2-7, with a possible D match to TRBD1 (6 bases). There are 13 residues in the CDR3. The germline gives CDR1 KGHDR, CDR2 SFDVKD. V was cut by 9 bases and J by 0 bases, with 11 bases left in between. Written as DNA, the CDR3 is TGTGCCACCTCAGGGGTACACTCCTACGAGCAGTACTTC. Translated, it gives CATSGVHSYEQYF.

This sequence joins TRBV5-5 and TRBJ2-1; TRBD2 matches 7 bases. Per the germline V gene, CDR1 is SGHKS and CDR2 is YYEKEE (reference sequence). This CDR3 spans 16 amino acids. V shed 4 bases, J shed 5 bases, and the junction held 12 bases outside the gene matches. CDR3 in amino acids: CASSARVVAGHNEQFF. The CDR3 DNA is TGTGCCAGCAGCGCGAGGGTGGTAGCGGGCCACAATGAGCAGTTCTTC.

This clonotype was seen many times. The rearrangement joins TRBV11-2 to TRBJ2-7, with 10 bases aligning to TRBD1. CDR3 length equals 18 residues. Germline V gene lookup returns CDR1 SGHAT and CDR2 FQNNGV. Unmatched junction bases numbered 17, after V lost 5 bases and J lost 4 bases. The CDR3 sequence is CASSPTSRDRGNPYEQYF. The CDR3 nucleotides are TGTGCCAGCAGCCCGACTTCCCGGGACAGGGGAAACCCTTACGAGCAGTACTTC.

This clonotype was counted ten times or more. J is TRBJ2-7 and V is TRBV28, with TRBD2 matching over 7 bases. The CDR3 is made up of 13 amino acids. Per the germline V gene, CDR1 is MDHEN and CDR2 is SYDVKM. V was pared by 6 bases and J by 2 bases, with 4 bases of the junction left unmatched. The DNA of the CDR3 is TGTGCCAGCAGAACAGCGGGGACCTACGAGCAGTACTTC. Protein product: CASRTAGTYEQYF.

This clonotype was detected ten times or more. The CDR3 region is CASSYRPPRGAYEQYF. The DNA for the CDR3 is TGTGCCAGCAGTTACCGCCCACCGAGGGGGGCCTACGAGCAGTACTTC. This chain joins TRBV6-2 or TRBV6-3 and TRBJ2-7, with D possibly being TRBD1 or TRBD2 (6 bases each). This CDR3 spans 16 amino acids. Germline lookup yields CDR1 MNHEY and CDR2 SVGEGT. Trimming took 2 bases from V and 2 from J, leaving 16 bases between them.

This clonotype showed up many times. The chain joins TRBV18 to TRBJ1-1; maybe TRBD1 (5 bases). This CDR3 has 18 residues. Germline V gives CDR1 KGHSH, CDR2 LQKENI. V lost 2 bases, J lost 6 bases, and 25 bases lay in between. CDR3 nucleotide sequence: TGTGCCAGCTCACCAAGCTCTATCGAGGGCGGACAATACTCTGAAGCTTTCTTT. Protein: CASSPSSIEGGQYSEAFF.

The CDR3 spells CASGQEWGSGEQYF. In nucleotides, the CDR3 is TGTGCCAGCGGGCAGGAGTGGGGATCGGGCGAGCAGTACTTC. This sequence joins TRBV5-6 and TRBJ2-7; no reliable D call. The CDR3 spans 14 residues. Germline loops: CDR1 SGHDT, CDR2 YYEEEE. The germline V and J ends were trimmed by 7 bases and 6 bases, with 20 bases remaining between them.

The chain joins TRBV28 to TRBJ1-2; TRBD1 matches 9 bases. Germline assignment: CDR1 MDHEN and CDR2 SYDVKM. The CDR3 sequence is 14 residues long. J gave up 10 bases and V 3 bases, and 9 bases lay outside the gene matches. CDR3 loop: CASSLTGGFDDYTF. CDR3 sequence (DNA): TGTGCCAGCAGTTTGACAGGGGGTTTTGATGACTACACCTTC.

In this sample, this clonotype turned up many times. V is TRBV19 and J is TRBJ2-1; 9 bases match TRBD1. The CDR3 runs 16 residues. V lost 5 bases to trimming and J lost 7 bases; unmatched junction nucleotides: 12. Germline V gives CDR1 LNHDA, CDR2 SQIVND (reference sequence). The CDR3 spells CASSPTGGAVGNEQFF. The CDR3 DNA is TGTGCCAGTAGTCCCACAGGGGGCGCAGTAGGGAATGAGCAGTTCTTC. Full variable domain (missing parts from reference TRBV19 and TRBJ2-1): DGGITQSPKYLFRKEGQNVTLSCEQNLNHDAMYWYRQDPGQGLRLIYYSQIVNDFQKGDIAEGYSVSREKKESFPLTVTSAQKNPTAFYLCASSPTGGAVGNEQFFGPGTRLTVL.

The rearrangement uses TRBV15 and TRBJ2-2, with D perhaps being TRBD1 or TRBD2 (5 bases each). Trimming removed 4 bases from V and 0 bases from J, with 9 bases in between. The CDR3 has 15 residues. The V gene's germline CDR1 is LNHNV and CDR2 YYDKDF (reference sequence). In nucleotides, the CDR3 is TGTGCCACCAGCATAGGGACGTCGAACACCGGGGAGCTGTTTTTT. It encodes CATSIGTSNTGELFF.

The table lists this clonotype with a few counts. CDR3: CASSERRTGGNQPQHF. The CDR3 DNA reads TGTGCCAGCAGTGAACGACGGACGGGGGGCAATCAGCCCCAGCATTTT. The genes are TRBV28 and TRBJ1-5; tentatively, D is TRBD1 (5 bases). The germline gives CDR1 MDHEN, CDR2 SYDVKM. Trimming shortened V by 5 bases and J by 2 bases, and 16 bases separated the two germline ends. The CDR3 contains 16 residues.

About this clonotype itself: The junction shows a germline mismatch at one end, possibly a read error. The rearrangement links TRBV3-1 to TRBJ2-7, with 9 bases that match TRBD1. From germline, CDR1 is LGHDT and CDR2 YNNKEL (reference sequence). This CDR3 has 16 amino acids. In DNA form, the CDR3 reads TGTGCCGGCAGCCACTCGACAGGGGGAGTAACCTACGAGCAGTACTTC. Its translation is CAGSHSTGGVTYEQYF.

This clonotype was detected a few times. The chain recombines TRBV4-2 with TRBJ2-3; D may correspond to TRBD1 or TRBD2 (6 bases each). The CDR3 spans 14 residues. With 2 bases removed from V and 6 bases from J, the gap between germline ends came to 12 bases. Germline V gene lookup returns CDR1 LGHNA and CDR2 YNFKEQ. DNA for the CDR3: TGTGCCAGCAGCCAACAATCGGGGGCGGATACGCAGTATTTT. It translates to CASSQQSGADTQYF.

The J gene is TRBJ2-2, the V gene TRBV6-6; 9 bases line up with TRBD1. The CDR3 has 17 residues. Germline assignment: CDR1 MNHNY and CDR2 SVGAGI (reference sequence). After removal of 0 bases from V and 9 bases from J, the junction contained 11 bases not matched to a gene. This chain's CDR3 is CASSYSRGTGQARELFF. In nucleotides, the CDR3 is TGTGCCAGCAGTTACTCGAGAGGGACAGGGCAAGCCAGGGAGCTGTTTTTT.

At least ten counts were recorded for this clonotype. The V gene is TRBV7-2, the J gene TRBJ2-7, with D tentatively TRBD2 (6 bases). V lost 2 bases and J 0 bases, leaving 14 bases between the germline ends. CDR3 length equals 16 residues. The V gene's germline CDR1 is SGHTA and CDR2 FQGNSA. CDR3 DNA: TGTGCCAGCAGCTTACCCTCTAGCGACGACTCCTACGAGCAGTACTTC. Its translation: CASSLPSSDDSYEQYF.

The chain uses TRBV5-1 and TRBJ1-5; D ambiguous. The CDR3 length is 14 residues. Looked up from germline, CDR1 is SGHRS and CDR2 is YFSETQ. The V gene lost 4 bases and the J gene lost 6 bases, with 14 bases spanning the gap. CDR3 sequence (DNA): TGCGCCAGCAGCCCGGACGGAGGGTTTCAGCCCCAGCATTTT. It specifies CASSPDGGFQPQHF. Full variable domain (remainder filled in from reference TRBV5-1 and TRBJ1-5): KAGVTQTPRYLIKTRGQQVTLSCSPISGHRSVSWYQQTPGQGLQFLFEYFSETQRNKGNFPGRFSGRQFSNSRSEMNVSTLELGDSALYLCASSPDGGFQPQHFGDGTRLSIL.

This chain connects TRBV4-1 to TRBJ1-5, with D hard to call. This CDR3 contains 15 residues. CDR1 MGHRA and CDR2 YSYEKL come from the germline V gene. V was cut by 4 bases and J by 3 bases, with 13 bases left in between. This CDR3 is CASSRDFLDNQPQHF. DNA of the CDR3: TGCGCCAGCAGCCGAGATTTTTTGGACAATCAGCCCCAGCATTTT.

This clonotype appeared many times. The CDR3 loop reads CASSGGVINEKLFF. The CDR3 nucleotides are TGTGCCAGCAGTGGGGGGGTTATTAATGAAAAACTGTTTTTT. The chain is built from TRBV2 and TRBJ1-4; D is possibly TRBD1 (5 bases). CDR1 is SNHLY and CDR2 is FYNNEI in the germline V gene. The CDR3 extends over 14 amino acids. The ends were cut back, 4 bases at V and 4 bases at J, with 10 bases in the middle.

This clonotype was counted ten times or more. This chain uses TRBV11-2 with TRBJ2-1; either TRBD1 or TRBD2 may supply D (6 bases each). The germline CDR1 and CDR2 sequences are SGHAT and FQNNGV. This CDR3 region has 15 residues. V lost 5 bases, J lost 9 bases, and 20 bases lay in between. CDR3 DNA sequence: TGTGCCAGCAGCCTAGGAGGCGGAGGAGGGGGTGAGCAGTTCTTC. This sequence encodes CASSLGGGGGGEQFF.

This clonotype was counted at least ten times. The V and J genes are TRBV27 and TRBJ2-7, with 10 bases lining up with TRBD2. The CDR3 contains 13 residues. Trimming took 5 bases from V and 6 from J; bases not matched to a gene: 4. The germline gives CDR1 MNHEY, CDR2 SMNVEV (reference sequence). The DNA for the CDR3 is TGTGCCAGCAGTCTAGCGGGAGATTTCGAGCAGTACTTC. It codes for CASSLAGDFEQYF.

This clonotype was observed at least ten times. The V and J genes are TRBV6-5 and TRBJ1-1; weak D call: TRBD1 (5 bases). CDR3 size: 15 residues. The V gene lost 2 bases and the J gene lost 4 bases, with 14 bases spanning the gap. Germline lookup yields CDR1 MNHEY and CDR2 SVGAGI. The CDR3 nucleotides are TGTGCCAGCAGTTACGGGATCCAGGGAAGCACTGAAGCTTTCTTT. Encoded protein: CASSYGIQGSTEAFF.

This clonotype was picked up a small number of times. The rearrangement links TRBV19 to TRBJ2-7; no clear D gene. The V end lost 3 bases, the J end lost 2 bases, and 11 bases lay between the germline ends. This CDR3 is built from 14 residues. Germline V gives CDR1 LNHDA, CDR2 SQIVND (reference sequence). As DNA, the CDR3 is TGTGCCAGTAGTATCGCCTTGACCACCTACGAGCAGTACTTC. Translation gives CASSIALTTYEQYF.